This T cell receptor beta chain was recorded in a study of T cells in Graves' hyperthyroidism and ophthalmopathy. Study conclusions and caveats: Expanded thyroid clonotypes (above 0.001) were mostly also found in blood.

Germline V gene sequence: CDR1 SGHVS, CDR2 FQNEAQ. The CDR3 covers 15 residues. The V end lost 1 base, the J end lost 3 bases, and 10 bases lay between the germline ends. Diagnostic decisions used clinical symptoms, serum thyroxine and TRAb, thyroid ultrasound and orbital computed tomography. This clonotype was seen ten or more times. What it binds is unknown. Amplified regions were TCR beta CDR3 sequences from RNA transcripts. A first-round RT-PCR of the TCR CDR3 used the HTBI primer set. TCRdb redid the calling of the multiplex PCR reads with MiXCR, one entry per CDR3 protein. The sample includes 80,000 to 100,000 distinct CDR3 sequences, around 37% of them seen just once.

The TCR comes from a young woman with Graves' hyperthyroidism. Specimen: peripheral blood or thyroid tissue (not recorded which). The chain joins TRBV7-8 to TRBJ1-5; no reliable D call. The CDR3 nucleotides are TGTGCCAGCAGCTTAGAGGTTTTCCACAATCAGCCCCAGCATTTT. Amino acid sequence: CASSLEVFHNQPQHF.